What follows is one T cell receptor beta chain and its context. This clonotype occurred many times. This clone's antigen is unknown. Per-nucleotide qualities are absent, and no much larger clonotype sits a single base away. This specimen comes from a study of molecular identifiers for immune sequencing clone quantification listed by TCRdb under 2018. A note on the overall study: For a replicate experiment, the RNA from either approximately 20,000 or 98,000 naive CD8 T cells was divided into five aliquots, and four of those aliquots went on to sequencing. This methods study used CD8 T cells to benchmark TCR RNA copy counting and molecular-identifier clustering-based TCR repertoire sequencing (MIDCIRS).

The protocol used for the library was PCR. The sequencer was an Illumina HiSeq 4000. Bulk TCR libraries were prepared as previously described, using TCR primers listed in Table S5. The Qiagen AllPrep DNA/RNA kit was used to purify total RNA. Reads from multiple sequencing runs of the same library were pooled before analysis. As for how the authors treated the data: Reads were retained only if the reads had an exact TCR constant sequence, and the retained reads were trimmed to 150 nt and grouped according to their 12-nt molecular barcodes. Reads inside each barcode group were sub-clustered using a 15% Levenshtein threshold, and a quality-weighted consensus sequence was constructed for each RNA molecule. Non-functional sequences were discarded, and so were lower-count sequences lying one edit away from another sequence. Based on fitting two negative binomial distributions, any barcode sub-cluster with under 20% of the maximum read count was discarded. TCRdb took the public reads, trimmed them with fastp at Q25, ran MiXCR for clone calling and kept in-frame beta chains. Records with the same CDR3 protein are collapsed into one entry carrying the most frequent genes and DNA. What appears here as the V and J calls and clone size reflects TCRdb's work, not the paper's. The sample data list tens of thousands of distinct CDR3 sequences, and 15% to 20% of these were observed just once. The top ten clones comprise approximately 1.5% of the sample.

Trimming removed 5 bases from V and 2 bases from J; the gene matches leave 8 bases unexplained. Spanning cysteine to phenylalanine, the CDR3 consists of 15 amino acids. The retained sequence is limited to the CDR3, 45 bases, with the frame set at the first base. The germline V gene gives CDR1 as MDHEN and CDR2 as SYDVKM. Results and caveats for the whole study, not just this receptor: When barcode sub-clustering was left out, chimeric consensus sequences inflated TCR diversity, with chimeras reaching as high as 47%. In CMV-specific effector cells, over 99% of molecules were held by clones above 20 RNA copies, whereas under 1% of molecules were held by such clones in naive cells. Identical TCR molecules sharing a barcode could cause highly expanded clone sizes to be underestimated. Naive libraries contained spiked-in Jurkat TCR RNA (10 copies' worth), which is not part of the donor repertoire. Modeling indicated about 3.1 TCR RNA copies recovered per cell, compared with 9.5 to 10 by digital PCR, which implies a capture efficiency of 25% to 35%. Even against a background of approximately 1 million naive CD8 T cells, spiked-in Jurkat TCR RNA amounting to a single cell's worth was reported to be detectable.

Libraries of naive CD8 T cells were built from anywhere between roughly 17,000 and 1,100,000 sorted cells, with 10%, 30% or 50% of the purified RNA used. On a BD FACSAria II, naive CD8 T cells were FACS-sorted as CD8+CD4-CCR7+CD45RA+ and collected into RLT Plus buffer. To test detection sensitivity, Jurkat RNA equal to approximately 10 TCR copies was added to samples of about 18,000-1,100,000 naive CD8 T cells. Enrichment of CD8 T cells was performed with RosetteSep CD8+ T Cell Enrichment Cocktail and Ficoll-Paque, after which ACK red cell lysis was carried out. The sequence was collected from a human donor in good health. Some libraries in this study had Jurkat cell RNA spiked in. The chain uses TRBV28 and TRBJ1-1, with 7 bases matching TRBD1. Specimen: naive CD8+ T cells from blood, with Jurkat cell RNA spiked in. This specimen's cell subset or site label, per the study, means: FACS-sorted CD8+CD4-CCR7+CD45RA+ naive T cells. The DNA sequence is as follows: TGTGCCAGCAGTCCAGATACAGGGGCCAACACTGAAGCTTTCTTT. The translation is CASSPDTGANTEAFF.